This TCR beta chain was identified during a study of identical twins. Study-wide points: Among out-of-frame alpha sequences shared by twins, low generation probability occurred in excess. Weaker excess twin sharing was seen among beta out-of-frame sequences.

TCRdb re-derived calls from the 5' RACE reads in MiXCR, one entry per CDR3 protein. The profile shows 600,000 to 850,000 distinct CDR3 sequences, roughly 20% of them singletons. A word on this clonotype: No antigen is known for it.

V dropped 5 bases and J dropped 0 bases, with 10 bases sitting between them. The CDR3 consists of 14 residues. CDR1 SQVTM and CDR2 ANQGSEA come from the germline V gene. The data were also submitted as part of a second study, on T cells expressing NK-cell markers. That work states: An anti-gamma-delta TCR antibody restricted sorting to alpha-beta TCR T cells in several experiments.

The specimen sequenced was PBMCs. The sequence was collected from a woman younger than 30 in good health. The chain is built from TRBV29-1 and TRBJ1-4; D unclear. CDR3 loop: CSVRLIATNEKLFF. DNA of the CDR3: TGCAGCGTTCGGTTGATCGCAACTAATGAAAAACTGTTTTTT.